The rows below give T cell receptor beta chains drawn from one sample of a study of siplizumab effects on memory and regulatory T cells. This table comes from immunoSEQ multiplex PCR, and its TCRdb copy is limited to in-frame clones, with some not included. The sample lists 120,000 or so clones, roughly 92% occurring once. The sequenced sample was CD4+ T cells sorted from blood. These receptors came from a human donor in good health. Both conserved end residues are part of each CDR3. A D gene is named only where the DNA matches it firmly. Expanded clones are given a class, and other clones once, few, many or no size at all.

J gene | D gene | V gene | clone size | CDR3 protein | CDR3 DNA
TRBJ2-6 | - | TRBV7-2 | - | CASSRGVSGANVLTF | TGTGCCAGCAGCCGAGGGGTATCTGGGGCCAACGTCCTGACTTTC
TRBJ2-7 | - | TRBV18 | - | CASSRTTGIDYEQYF | TGTGCCAGCTCACGGACCACCGGGATCGACTACGAGCAGTACTTC
TRBJ1-2 | - | TRBV7-9 | once | CASSLGGFSTNYGYTF | TGTGCCAGCAGCTTAGGGGGGTTTTCGACTAACTATGGCTACACCTTC
TRBJ1-1 | - | TRBV19 | - | CASSIRGAEAFF | TGTGCCAGTAGTATAAGGGGGGCTGAAGCTTTCTTT
TRBJ1-6 | - | TRBV27 | - | CASTPMGNNSPLHF | TGTGCCAGCACCCCTATGGGGAATAATTCACCCCTCCACTTT
TRBJ1-6 | - | TRBV6-6 | - | CASSNSPGALHF | TGTGCCAGCAGTAACTCCCCAGGGGCCCTCCACTTT
TRBJ2-3 | - | TRBV7-9 | - | CASSQEATSTDTQYF | TGTGCCAGCAGCCAAGAGGCTACGAGCACAGATACGCAGTATTTT
TRBJ2-1 | - | TRBV5-6 | - | CASSLWFSSSYNEQFF | TGTGCCAGCAGCTTGTGGTTCTCCAGCTCCTACAATGAGCAGTTCTTC
TRBJ2-5 | - | TRBV27 | - | CASGPQGWETQYF | TGTGCCAGTGGCCCACAAGGTTGGGAGACCCAGTACTTC
TRBJ1-1 | TRBD1 | TRBV7-2 | once | CASSLRQGAGDTEAFF | TGTGCCAGCAGCTTACGCCAGGGGGCTGGGGACACTGAAGCTTTCTTT
TRBJ2-7 | TRBD1 | TRBV11-2 | - | CASSFGDRGAYEQYF | TGTGCCAGCAGCTTTGGGGACAGGGGAGCGTACGAGCAGTACTTC
TRBJ1-3 | - | TRBV5-5 | - | CASSLDGYGNTIYF | TGTGCCAGCAGCTTGGATGGGTATGGAAACACCATATATTTT
TRBJ2-7 | - | TRBV28 | few | CASSRGQPPYEQYF | TGTGCCAGCAGCCGAGGACAGCCCCCCTACGAGCAGTACTTC
TRBJ2-2 | TRBD2 | TRBV6-1 | - | CASSERVGRGYTGELFF | TGTGCCAGCAGTGAAAGGGTCGGGAGGGGGTACACCGGGGAGCTGTTTTTT
TRBJ2-1 | TRBD1 | TRBV6-1 | once | CASSWDRGRDEQFF | TGTGCCAGCAGTTGGGACAGGGGACGGGATGAGCAGTTCTTC
TRBJ1-3 | - | TRBV7-9 | - | CASSYPAGNTIYF | TGTGCCAGCAGCTACCCTGCTGGAAACACCATATATTTT
TRBJ2-3 | TRBD2 | TRBV11-3 | - | CASSSGGGADTQYF | TGTGCCAGCAGCTCCGGGGGGGGTGCAGATACGCAGTATTTT
TRBJ2-5 | - | TRBV7-2 | - | CASSSYTGETQYF | TGTGCCAGCAGCTCATATACGGGAGAGACCCAGTACTTC
TRBJ2-1 | TRBD2 | TRBV5-1 | - | CASSFAAGVVEQFF | TGCGCCAGCAGTTTCGCGGCGGGAGTCGTTGAGCAGTTCTTC
TRBJ2-7 | TRBD2 | TRBV9 | - | CASSPAGLAGGNRYEQYF | TGTGCCAGTTCGCCGGCGGGACTAGCGGGAGGGAATCGCTACGAGCAGTACTTC
TRBJ2-2 | - | TRBV18 | - | CASSPGSPTSNTGELFF | TGTGCCAGCTCACCAGGGTCACCTACCTCGAACACCGGGGAGCTGTTTTTT
TRBJ1-4 | - | TRBV9 | - | CASSVVGTSGEKLFF | TGTGCCAGCAGCGTAGTTGGCACCTCCGGCGAAAAACTGTTTTTT
TRBJ1-1 | - | TRBV11-2 | - | CASSPYMNTEAFF | TGTGCCAGCAGCCCTTATATGAACACTGAAGCTTTCTTT
TRBJ2-5 | - | TRBV6-5 | - | CASSYSGSQETQYF | TGTGCCAGCAGTTACTCGGGCAGCCAAGAGACCCAGTACTTC
TRBJ1-6 | TRBD1 | TRBV14 | - | CASSQEGTGRSPLHF | TGTGCCAGCAGCCAAGAAGGGACAGGTCGCTCACCCCTCCACTTT
TRBJ1-2 | - | TRBV29-1 | - | CSVEAFAGSYGYTF | TGCAGCGTTGAAGCTTTCGCAGGGAGCTATGGCTACACCTTC
TRBJ1-1 | - | TRBV19 | - | CASSIDAGTEAFF | TGTGCCAGTAGTATAGATGCAGGGACTGAAGCTTTCTTT
TRBJ2-7 | - | TRBV5-1 | - | CASSFSQGPYEQYF | TGCGCCAGCAGCTTCTCCCAGGGACCCTACGAGCAGTACTTC
TRBJ2-1 | TRBD2 | TRBV7-9 | - | CASSLRLAGINEQFF | TGTGCCAGCAGCTTAAGACTAGCGGGAATCAATGAGCAGTTCTTC
TRBJ2-7 | - | TRBV29-1 | - | CSVEDWTPSSYEQYF | TGCAGCGTTGAAGATTGGACACCGAGCTCCTACGAGCAGTACTTC
TRBJ2-3 | - | TRBV6-6 | - | CASSRDTTDTQYF | TGTGCCAGCAGTCGGGACACCACAGATACGCAGTATTTT
TRBJ2-5 | - | TRBV18 | - | CASSLGDGETQYF | TGTGCCAGCTCGTTGGGGGACGGGGAGACCCAGTACTTC
TRBJ1-4 | - | TRBV12-5 | once | CASGLASGMGEKLFF | TGTGCTAGTGGTTTGGCGTCGGGGATGGGGGAAAAACTGTTTTTT
TRBJ2-7 | TRBD2 | TRBV6-5 | - | CASSYSGTIEQYF | TGTGCCAGCAGTTACTCTGGGACTATCGAGCAGTACTTC
TRBJ2-5 | TRBD2 | TRBV2 | few | CASRARTSGGETQYF | TGTGCCAGCAGGGCCAGGACTAGCGGGGGGGAGACCCAGTACTTC
TRBJ1-1 | - | TRBV7-2 | - | CASSWTVNTEAFF | TGTGCCAGCAGCTGGACGGTTAACACTGAAGCTTTCTTT
TRBJ2-5 | - | TRBV6-5 | - | CASSHTGYQETQYF | TGTGCCAGCAGCCACACAGGGTACCAAGAGACCCAGTACTTC
TRBJ1-1 | TRBD1 | TRBV7-8 | - | CASSQGVAGRLNTEAFF | TGTGCCAGCAGTCAGGGGGTCGCAGGGCGGTTGAACACTGAAGCTTTCTTT
TRBJ1-4 | TRBD1 | TRBV6-6 | - | CASSYVGTGNEKLFF | TGTGCCAGCAGTTACGTTGGGACAGGGAATGAAAAACTGTTTTTT
TRBJ2-7 | - | TRBV7-5 | - | CARSPTYEQYF | TGTGCCAGAAGCCCAACCTACGAGCAGTACTTC
TRBJ1-1 | - | TRBV7-8 | - | CASSLATAGLGAEAFF | TGTGCCAGCAGCTTAGCGACCGCGGGCCTCGGGGCTGAAGCTTTCTTT
TRBJ1-5 | - | TRBV5-3 | few | CARSLKGGSNQPQHF | TGTGCCAGAAGCTTGAAGGGGGGAAGCAATCAGCCCCAGCATTTT
TRBJ2-1 | TRBD1 | TRBV10-3 | - | CAISSRQGIEQFF | TGTGCCATCAGTTCACGACAGGGAATTGAGCAGTTCTTC
TRBJ2-3 | - | TRBV12-5 | - | CASAQGDTQYF | TGTGCTAGTGCTCAAGGAGATACGCAGTATTTT
TRBJ1-2 | TRBD1 | TRBV18 | - | CASSPQTGGLDGYTF | TGTGCCAGCTCACCCCAGACAGGGGGCCTCGATGGCTACACCTTC
TRBJ1-1 | - | TRBV9 | - | CASSGGIKNTEAFF | TGTGCCAGCAGCGGGGGGATAAAGAACACTGAAGCTTTCTTT